This TCR beta chain stems from a study of human T cells and chemical hapten exposure. Study as a whole: The study sensitized with 2% DPC on a 2 cm by 2 cm patch of upper inner arm skin. Patch tests applied 0.01% DPC to the upper back and were scored after 6 days.

TCRdb ran MiXCR on the RACE reads and lists one entry per CDR3 protein. The sample gives some 87,000 distinct CDR3 sequences, approximately 10% of which show up once; more than 1.1% is in the top ten. The time point denotes: patch test 1, 2 weeks after DPC sensitization. Treatment indicated: therapeutic diphenylcyclopropenone sensitization with weekly scalp DPC. CDR3 size: 17 residues. From germline, CDR1 is MNHEY and CDR2 SVGEGT. The ends were cut back, 0 bases at V and 9 bases at J, with 21 bases in the middle. This clonotype was seen more than once but under ten times. Its antigen is unidentified. Regarding the study as a whole: Because all patients had alopecia, their immune responses might differ from healthy ones. Unchanged with DPC sensitization were TCRs above 1 in 1000 frequency.

This TCR was recovered from a woman aged 45-65 years with alopecia areata. Some clones in this sample may be carry-over from other donors' samples. This chain uses TRBV6-2 or TRBV6-3 with TRBJ2-1; weak D call: TRBD2 (5 bases). The material was whole blood, obtained in connection with sensitization to the hapten diphenylcyclopropenone (DPC). The CDR3, as DNA: TGTGCCAGCAGTTACTCCCCCGGGGAGTCCCCCAAGAGTGAGCAGTTCTTC. It specifies CASSYSPGESPKSEQFF.